This is a list of T cell receptor beta chains from one sample in a study of blood T cell repertoires in COVID-19. Here immunoSEQ multiplex PCR was the method, and the copy in TCRdb shows in-frame clones only, minus some. Among some 70,000 clones listed, around 85% were seen once. The material sequenced was peripheral blood. These TCRs come from a woman aged 50 to 65 with acute or convalescent COVID-19. CDR3s include the opening cysteine and the closing phenylalanine or tryptophan. A D gene is named only where the DNA matches it firmly. Rows may omit the clone size; those that give it use once, few, many or a size class.

>NA|TRBJ2-1|NA|TRBV5-4
TGTGCCAGCAGCCCGACAGGTGGTGCCTACAATGAGCAGTTCTTC
CASSPTGGAYNEQFF
>NA|TRBJ2-1|NA|TRBV5-1
TGCGCCAGCAGCTTTGGGGGGGCCCCGGATGAGCAGTTCTTC
CASSFGGAPDEQFF
>NA|TRBJ1-1|NA|TRBV28
TGTGCCAGCAGTTTCTTTTTGCAGGGTAAGACTGAAGCTTTCTTT
CASSFFLQGKTEAFF
>NA|TRBJ2-5|TRBD2|TRBV5-1
TGCGCCAGCAGCCCCGGGACTAGCGGGGGTTTCCTTCAAGAGACCCAGTACTTC
CASSPGTSGGFLQETQYF
>NA|TRBJ2-7|TRBD2|TRBV7-8
TGTGCCAGCAGCCACCTGTCGGGGGGCTACGAGCAGTACTTC
CASSHLSGGYEQYF
>NA|TRBJ1-1|NA|TRBV18
TGTGCCAGCTCACCAGAGAGGTTCAGGGAAGGTGAAGCTTTCTTT
CASSPERFREGEAFF
>NA|TRBJ2-7|NA|TRBV23-1
TGCGCCAGCAGTCCCACAGGCTACGAGCAGTACTTC
CASSPTGYEQYF
>NA|TRBJ2-7|NA|TRBV6-5
TGTGCCAGCAGTTATCTCGGACAGACGTACTTC
CASSYLGQTYF
>NA|TRBJ1-5|NA|TRBV6-5
TGTGCCAGCAGGCCCTCCCTATATAGCAATCAGCCCCAGCATTTT
CASRPSLYSNQPQHF
>NA|TRBJ2-2|TRBD2|TRBV7-3
TGTGCCAGCAGCTTAACGGGACTAGCGAACACCGGGGAGCTGTTTTTT
CASSLTGLANTGELFF
>few|TRBJ1-3|TRBD1|TRBV7-9
TGTGCCAGAGGGACAGGAGTCTCTGGAAACACCATATATTTT
CARGTGVSGNTIYF
>few|TRBJ1-5|TRBD1|TRBV5-1
TGCGCCAGCAGCTTGGGGGGACAGGGGACGGATCAGCCCCAGCATTTT
CASSLGGQGTDQPQHF
>NA|TRBJ1-1|NA|TRBV7-9
TGTGCCAGCAGCTTACTTGGAGCAGAAGCTTTCTTT
CASSLLGAEAFF
>NA|TRBJ2-1|NA|TRBV27
TGTGCCAGCAGCTATTCTCGGGATGAGCAGTTCTTC
CASSYSRDEQFF
>NA|TRBJ2-3|NA|TRBV7-9
TGTGCCAGCAGCCCACAGGGAGATACGCAGTATTTT
CASSPQGDTQYF
>NA|TRBJ2-2|NA|TRBV3-1/TRBV3-2
TGTGCCAGCAGCCAAATGTCATACACCGGGGAGCTGTTTTTT
CASSQMSYTGELFF
>NA|TRBJ1-2|TRBD1|TRBV5-1
TGCGCCAGCAGCTTCGAGACAGGGTTTGGCTACACCTTC
CASSFETGFGYTF
>NA|TRBJ1-3|NA|TRBV5-4
TGTGCCAGCAGCATCGGAGGATTGGGCTCTGGAAACACCATATATTTT
CASSIGGLGSGNTIYF
>NA|TRBJ1-1|NA|TRBV10-3
TGTGCCATCGGACAGCCGAACACTGAAGCTTTCTTT
CAIGQPNTEAFF
>NA|TRBJ2-7|TRBD2|TRBV18
TGTGCCAGCTCACCAAGGTCTGGGACTAGCTCCTACGAGCAGTACTTC
CASSPRSGTSSYEQYF
>NA|TRBJ2-3|NA|TRBV10-1
TGCGCCAGCAGGGGGTCGGGGAGCACAGATACGCAGTATTTT
CASRGSGSTDTQYF
>NA|TRBJ2-3|TRBD2|TRBV6-5
TGTGCCAGCAGTTGGACTAGCGGGAAAGATACGCAGTATTTT
CASSWTSGKDTQYF
>NA|TRBJ2-2|NA|TRBV4-3
TGCGCCAGCAGCCAAGAGCGGCTAGCAGTTCTGAACACCGGGGAGCTGTTTTTT
CASSQERLAVLNTGELFF
>NA|TRBJ2-1|NA|TRBV29-1
TGCAGCGTTGGAACGCGACTTAGCTCCTACAATGAGCAGTTCTTC
CSVGTRLSSYNEQFF
>NA|TRBJ2-1|NA|TRBV6-5
TGTGCCAGCAGTCGAGATAGGGGTGGGAATGAGCAGTTCTTC
CASSRDRGGNEQFF
>NA|TRBJ2-7|TRBD2|TRBV2
TGTGCCAGCAGTGACACTAGCGGACCTCCCCAGTACTTC
CASSDTSGPPQYF
>NA|TRBJ1-5|NA|TRBV5-1
TGCGCCAGCAGCTTAAGGGGCGATCAGCCCCAGCATTTT
CASSLRGDQPQHF
>NA|TRBJ2-7|TRBD2|TRBV18
TGTGCCAGCTCACCGGGTCTAGCGGGGGGCAACGAGCAGTACTTC
CASSPGLAGGNEQYF
>once|TRBJ2-7|TRBD1|TRBV7-8
TGTGCCAGCAGCCAGGCGCCCGGGACAGGGATTTTGTACGAGCAGTACTTC
CASSQAPGTGILYEQYF
>NA|TRBJ2-1|NA|TRBV7-2
TGTGCCAGCAGCTTAAGTGGGGGCCTGGGGAATGAGCAGTTCTTC
CASSLSGGLGNEQFF
>NA|TRBJ1-2|NA|TRBV7-2
TGTGCCAGCAGCTTATCCGCGGTCAGCGACAACTATGGCTACACCTTC
CASSLSAVSDNYGYTF
>few|TRBJ1-5|TRBD1|TRBV2
TGTGCCAGCAGTGAAATTCGGACAGGGAATCAGCCCCAGCATTTT
CASSEIRTGNQPQHF
>NA|TRBJ2-7|NA|TRBV27
TGTGCCAGCAAGGGGATGGGCGAGCAGTACTTC
CASKGMGEQYF
>NA|TRBJ2-5|TRBD1|TRBV7-9
TGTGCCAGCAGCCCACTGGGACAGGGATGGGGTGCGGAGACCCAGTACTTC
CASSPLGQGWGAETQYF
>NA|TRBJ2-1|NA|TRBV5-1
TGCGCCAGCAGCTTATCCGGGACACCTACCTACAATGAGCAGTTCTTC
CASSLSGTPTYNEQFF
>once|TRBJ2-7|TRBD1|TRBV28
TGTGCCAGCACCCTATTGGTGGCAGGGGGATACGAGCAGTACTTC
CASTLLVAGGYEQYF
>NA|TRBJ1-1|NA|TRBV30
TGTGCCTGGATCAGGATTCCGAACACTGAAGCTTTCTTT
CAWIRIPNTEAFF
>NA|TRBJ1-3|NA|TRBV9
TGTGCCAGCAGCCCTACGGGGTCTGGAAACACCATATATTTT
CASSPTGSGNTIYF
>NA|TRBJ2-3|TRBD1|TRBV24-1
TGTGCCACCAGTAAAGGGACAGGGATCACAGATACGCAGTATTTT
CATSKGTGITDTQYF
>NA|TRBJ1-2|TRBD1|TRBV18
TGTGCCAGCTCCCCGCCCGGGACAGAACTTTATGGCTACACCTTC
CASSPPGTELYGYTF
>NA|TRBJ2-2|NA|TRBV11-3
TGTGCCAGCAGCTTACAGGGTTACGGGGAGCTGTTTTTT
CASSLQGYGELFF
>NA|TRBJ2-3|TRBD2|TRBV2
TGTGCCAGCAGCCTAGCGGGGGGGGACACAGATACGCAGTATTTT
CASSLAGGDTDTQYF
>NA|TRBJ2-1|NA|TRBV1
TGCACCAGCAGTCCGGTGAGTGAGCAGTTCTTC
CTSSPVSEQFF
>NA|TRBJ2-7|TRBD1|TRBV3-1/TRBV3-2
TGTGCCAGCAGCCGGACAGGCCTCTACTCCTACGAGCAGTACTTC
CASSRTGLYSYEQYF
>NA|TRBJ1-4|NA|TRBV11-2
TGTGCCAGCAGCCCACTTCGGGATTCGGCTAATGAAAAACTGTTTTTT
CASSPLRDSANEKLFF
>NA|TRBJ2-7|TRBD2|TRBV13
TGTGCCAGCAGCCTACCGGGGGGGTACGAGCAGTACTTC
CASSLPGGYEQYF
>NA|TRBJ2-1|TRBD2|TRBV5-4
TGTGCCAGCAGCCCGCCGGGACTAGCGGGAGTAAGTTACAATGAGCAGTTCTTC
CASSPPGLAGVSYNEQFF
>NA|TRBJ2-7|NA|TRBV4-3
TGCGCCAGCAGCCAAGATGCCTGGAAAAGGAGCTACGAGCAGTACTTC
CASSQDAWKRSYEQYF
>NA|TRBJ1-1|NA|TRBV7-2
TGTGCCAGCAGCCCCCAACTCCGGGGGGAAGCTTTCTTT
CASSPQLRGEAFF
>NA|TRBJ1-1|TRBD1|TRBV2
TGTGCCAGCAGGGGACAGCCAAACACTGAAGCTTTCTTT
CASRGQPNTEAFF
>NA|TRBJ2-3|TRBD2|TRBV15
TGTGCCACTACCGATCGGGACTACTACACAGATACGCAGTATTTT
CATTDRDYYTDTQYF
>NA|TRBJ1-2|TRBD1|TRBV12-5
TGTGCTAGTGGTTTCGGACAGGGAGGCTACACCTTC
CASGFGQGGYTF
>NA|TRBJ1-3|NA|TRBV10-3
TGTGCCATCAGTGAGGGAATGACAGGATCTGGAAACACCATATATTTT
CAISEGMTGSGNTIYF
>NA|TRBJ2-7|TRBD2|TRBV18
TGTGCCAGCTCACCAGGGCTAGCGGAGGACTACGAGCAGTACTTC
CASSPGLAEDYEQYF
>NA|TRBJ1-1|TRBD1|TRBV10-1
TGCGCCAGCAGTGAAACCCGGACAGGGCACACTGAAGCTTTCTTT
CASSETRTGHTEAFF
>few|TRBJ2-5|NA|TRBV7-2
TGTGCCAGCAGTCAACGACTCCCCGAGACCCAGTACTTC
CASSQRLPETQYF